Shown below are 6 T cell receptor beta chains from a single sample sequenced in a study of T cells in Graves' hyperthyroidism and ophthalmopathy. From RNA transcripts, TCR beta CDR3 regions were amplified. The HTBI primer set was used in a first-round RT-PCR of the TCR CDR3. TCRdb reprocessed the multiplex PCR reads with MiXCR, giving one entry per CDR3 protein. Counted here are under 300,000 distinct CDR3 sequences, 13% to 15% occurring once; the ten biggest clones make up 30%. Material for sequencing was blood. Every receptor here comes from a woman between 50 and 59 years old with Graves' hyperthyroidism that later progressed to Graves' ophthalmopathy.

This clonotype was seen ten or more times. CDR3 sequence: CASSLAGRPLTQYF. DNA for the CDR3: TGTGCCAGCAGCTTAGCCGGGAGGCCTTTGACCCAGTACTTC. The chain is built from TRBV11-2 and TRBJ2-5; TRBD2 matches 7 bases. CDR1 and CDR2 (germline): SGHAT, FQNNGV. The CDR3 covers 14 residues. Trimming took 1 base from V and 7 from J; bases not matched to a gene: 6.

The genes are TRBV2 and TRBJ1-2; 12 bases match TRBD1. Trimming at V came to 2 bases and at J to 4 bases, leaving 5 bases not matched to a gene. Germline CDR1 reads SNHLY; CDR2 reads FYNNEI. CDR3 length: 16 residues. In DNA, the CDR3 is TGTGCCAGCAGTGAATCCGGGACAGGGGGCATCTATGGCTACACCTTC. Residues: CASSESGTGGIYGYTF.

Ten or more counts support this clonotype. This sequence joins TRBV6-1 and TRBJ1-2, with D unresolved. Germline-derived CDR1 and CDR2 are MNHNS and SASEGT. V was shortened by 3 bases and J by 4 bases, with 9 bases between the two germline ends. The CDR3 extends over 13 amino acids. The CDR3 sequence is CASSENGSYGYTF. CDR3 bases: TGTGCCAGCAGTGAGAACGGGAGCTATGGCTACACCTTC.

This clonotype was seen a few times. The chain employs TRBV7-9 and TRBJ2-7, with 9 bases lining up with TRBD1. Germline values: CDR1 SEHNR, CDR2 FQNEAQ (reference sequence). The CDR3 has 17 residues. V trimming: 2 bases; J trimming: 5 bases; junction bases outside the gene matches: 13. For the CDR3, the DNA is TGTGCCAGCAGCTTAAAGGGACTGACAGGGGGAACGCACGAGCAGTACTTC. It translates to CASSLKGLTGGTHEQYF.

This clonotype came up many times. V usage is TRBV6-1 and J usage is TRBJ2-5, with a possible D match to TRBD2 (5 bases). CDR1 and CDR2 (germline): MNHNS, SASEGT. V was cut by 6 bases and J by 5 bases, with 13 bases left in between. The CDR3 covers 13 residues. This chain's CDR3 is CASRREIVETQYF. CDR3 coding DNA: TGTGCCAGCAGACGGGAAATAGTGGAGACCCAGTACTTC.

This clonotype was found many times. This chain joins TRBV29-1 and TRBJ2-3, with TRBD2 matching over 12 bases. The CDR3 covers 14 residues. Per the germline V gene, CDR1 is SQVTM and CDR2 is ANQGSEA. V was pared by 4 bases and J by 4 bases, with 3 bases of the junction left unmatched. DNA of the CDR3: TGCAGCGTTGGACTAGCGGGAGTCTCAGATACGCAGTATTTT. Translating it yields CSVGLAGVSDTQYF.